This is a list of T cell receptor beta chains from one sample in a study of OX40 agonist ivuxolimab in advanced cancers. TCRdb's copy holds only in-frame clones and misses some; the assay was immunoSEQ multiplex PCR. The sample contains 14,000 or so clones, over 55% of which appear only once. The specimen was CD4+ or CD8+ T cells sorted from blood, collected in a trial of the OX40 agonist ivuxolimab. Receptors originate from an adult with an advanced solid tumor such as melanoma, head and neck, liver or kidney cancer. Both conserved end residues are part of each CDR3. A D gene is named only where the DNA matches it firmly. Some rows mark clone size as missing; the rest say once, few, many or name a class of expanded clone.

d_call j_call v_call clone_size cdr3_nt cdr3_aa
TRBD2 TRBJ2-1 TRBV7-9 NA TGTGCCAGCAGCTTTTCGGGACTAGCCAACAATGAGCAGTTCTTC CASSFSGLANNEQFF
NA TRBJ1-4 TRBV11-2 NA TGTGCCAGCAGCTCGCCCCGAACGGAGGGGTATGAAAAACTGTTTTTT CASSSPRTEGYEKLFF
TRBD1 TRBJ2-2 TRBV11-2 NA TGTGCCAGCAGTTCGGGACAGTACACCGGGGAGCTGTTTTTT CASSSGQYTGELFF
NA TRBJ1-2 TRBV11-2 NA TGTGCCAGCAGCTTGTACGTTGGGGACCAGTCCTACACCTTC CASSLYVGDQSYTF
NA TRBJ1-3 TRBV2 once TGTGCCAGCAGTGAAGAGGGCTCTGGAAACACCATATATTTT CASSEEGSGNTIYF
TRBD1 TRBJ1-1 TRBV7-3 few TGTGCCAGCAGCTTATCCTCGACAGGGTTGGGGGACGCTTTCTTT CASSLSSTGLGDAFF
NA TRBJ1-6 TRBV5-4 NA TGTGCCAGCAGCTTGATTAAATCACCCCTCCACTTT CASSLIKSPLHF
NA TRBJ2-7 TRBV5-5 NA TGTGCCAGCAGCTTTAAGGGGTCCTACGAGCAGTACTTC CASSFKGSYEQYF
NA TRBJ2-7 TRBV5-6 NA TGTGCCAGCAGCCAGGGGTACGAGCAGTACTTC CASSQGYEQYF
NA TRBJ2-1 TRBV19 NA TGTGCCAGTAGTATGAGATCGGGTATAGAGCAGTTCTTC CASSMRSGIEQFF
TRBD2 TRBJ2-1 TRBV5-6 NA TGTGCCAGCAGCTTGTCTAGCGGGGACTACAATGAGCAGTTCTTC CASSLSSGDYNEQFF
NA TRBJ2-3 TRBV11-3 few TGTGCCAGCAGCCCGGACTGGGGAGATACGCAGTATTTT CASSPDWGDTQYF
NA TRBJ2-1 TRBV5-6 few TGTGCCAGCAGCTTGAATGCGGGGTCCTACAATGAGCAGTTCTTC CASSLNAGSYNEQFF
TRBD2 TRBJ2-3 TRBV5-1 NA TGCGCCAGCAGTTTCCAGCGGGGGGGCAAGGATACGCAGTATTTT CASSFQRGGKDTQYF
TRBD1 TRBJ1-4 TRBV5-6 NA TGTGCCAGCACACAGGGGGCGGATGAAAAACTGTTTTTT CASTQGADEKLFF
NA TRBJ2-7 TRBV2 once TGTGCCAGCAGCCCCGACCGGGAAACATACTACGAGCAGTACTTC CASSPDRETYYEQYF
NA TRBJ1-6 TRBV25-1 medium-sized TGTGCCAGCAGTGAATATCAGGCAGATCCACCCCTCCACTTT CASSEYQADPPLHF
TRBD1 TRBJ2-7 TRBV5-1 once TGCGCCAGCAGCCCGGGACAGTCAGCCTACGAGCAGTACTTC CASSPGQSAYEQYF
NA TRBJ2-1 TRBV7-9 NA TGTGCCAGCAGGGGCTCGGAGGGGGGGTCCAATGAGCAGTTCTTC CASRGSEGGSNEQFF
NA TRBJ2-6 TRBV5-1 NA TGCGCCAGCAGCCCCAGGGTGGCTGGGGCCAACGTCCTGACTTTC CASSPRVAGANVLTF
NA TRBJ1-1 TRBV5-1 medium-sized TGCGCCAGCAGCTTACGGGGCCCCCCGAACACTGAAGCTTTCTTT CASSLRGPPNTEAFF
NA TRBJ2-1 TRBV7-7 few TGTGCCAGCAGCTTGACAGAGAGCTCCTACAATGAGCAGTTCTTC CASSLTESSYNEQFF
TRBD2 TRBJ2-7 TRBV27 NA TGTGCCAGCAGGGGGGGGGGTTGGGGGTCCAGCGAGCAGTACTTC CASRGGGWGSSEQYF
NA TRBJ2-7 TRBV6-5 NA TGTGCCACTTCGACGAGCCTTCTGGGTGAGCAGTACTTC CATSTSLLGEQYF
TRBD2 TRBJ2-3 TRBV19 NA TGTGCCAGTAGTGCCCAGCGGGGGGCTACTTTAACAGATACGCAGTATTTT CASSAQRGATLTDTQYF
NA TRBJ1-2 TRBV29-1 NA TGCAGCGGGGGGGACTCCGGCTATGGCTACACCTTC CSGGDSGYGYTF
NA TRBJ1-4 TRBV7-6 few TGTGCCAGCAGCTTAGTAGGAGGGGTCCCCCTTAATGAAAAACTGTTTTTT CASSLVGGVPLNEKLFF
NA TRBJ1-1 TRBV5-1 medium-sized TGCGCCAGCAGCTTCAGTACAGGGACCACTGAAGCTTTCTTT CASSFSTGTTEAFF
NA TRBJ1-2 TRBV6-5 few TGTGCCAGCAGTTACTCTGAAAGCTATGGCTACACCTTC CASSYSESYGYTF
TRBD1 TRBJ1-1 TRBV11-2 NA TGTGCCAGCAGCCCCGACAGGGAGGGGACTGAAGCTTTCTTT CASSPDREGTEAFF
NA TRBJ1-2 TRBV28 medium-sized TGTGCCAGCAGACCCATTTGGGGGGGAACTGCTAACTATGGCTACACCTTC CASRPIWGGTANYGYTF
NA TRBJ1-3 TRBV1 NA TGCACCAGCAGCCGACGCGAGGACACCATATATTTT CTSSRREDTIYF
NA TRBJ2-2 TRBV30 NA TGTGCCTGGGGCGGAGGACACACCGGGGAGCTGTTTTTT CAWGGGHTGELFF
NA TRBJ1-2 TRBV7-9 NA TGTGCCAGCAGCTTGAGCAATAACTATGGCTACACCTTC CASSLSNNYGYTF
NA TRBJ2-1 TRBV5-6 once TGTGCCAGCAGTCTAACGAACCACAATGAGCAGTTCTTC CASSLTNHNEQFF
NA TRBJ1-4 TRBV4-1 NA TGCGCCAGCAGCCTTTCCGGACTGAACCTCAATGAAAAACTGTTTTTT CASSLSGLNLNEKLFF
NA TRBJ1-2 TRBV6-5 NA TGTGCCAGCAGGCGTCAGGGTAACTATGGCTACACCTTC CASRRQGNYGYTF
TRBD1 TRBJ2-7 TRBV4-3 NA TGCGCCAGCAGGGTAGGGGACAGAGTAACCTACGAGCAGTACTTC CASRVGDRVTYEQYF
NA TRBJ2-1 TRBV9 NA TGTGCCAGCAGCGTAGGAGCCTACAATGAGCAGTTCTTC CASSVGAYNEQFF
TRBD1 TRBJ2-3 TRBV11-2 NA TGTGCCAGCAGCGGGACAGGGGTAACTAGCACAGATACGCAGTATTTT CASSGTGVTSTDTQYF
NA TRBJ2-7 TRBV6-1 NA TGTGCCAGCCTTCGAGGACCCCAGGGGTACGAGCAGTACTTC CASLRGPQGYEQYF
NA TRBJ2-7 TRBV27 few TGTGCCAGCAGTTTCAAGGACAGCTCCTACGAGCAGTACTTC CASSFKDSSYEQYF
NA TRBJ2-7 TRBV7-9 NA TGTGCCAGCAGCTCACGGACCGCCTACGAGCAGTACTTC CASSSRTAYEQYF
NA TRBJ1-1 TRBV5-1 few TGCGCCAGCAGCTTAGGCTTGGGGCTGAACACTGAAGCTTTCTTT CASSLGLGLNTEAFF
NA TRBJ2-7 TRBV27 medium-sized TGTGCCAGCAGTTTAGGATCAGGGTACGAGCAGTACTTC CASSLGSGYEQYF
NA TRBJ1-2 TRBV7-9 few TGTGCCAGCAGCTTAGCGGGGCAGGGCTATGGCTACACCTTC CASSLAGQGYGYTF